This T cell receptor (beta chain) originates from a study of blood T cell repertoires in COVID-19. Background on the study: T cells, B-cell-depleted T cells, or PBMCs supplied cDNA or gDNA.

The V gene's germline CDR1 is MGHRA and CDR2 YSYEKL. The CDR3 covers 14 residues. Trimming shortened V by 1 base and J by 7 bases, and 14 bases separated the two germline ends. Sequencing was performed with immunoSEQ multiplex PCR; in TCRdb, only in-frame clones are kept and a portion is missing. The table has roughly 280,000 clones, 85% to 90% seen once; the top ten hold roughly 4.3%. Enrollees, about 18 to 100 years old, lived in 25 or so US areas. The specimen was PBMCs or T cells enriched from blood (not recorded which). The chain has TRBV4-1 and TRBJ2-7, with D tentatively TRBD1 (5 bases). This clonotype was sampled from a woman younger than 45 with acute COVID-19. The DNA for the CDR3 is TGCGCCAGCAGCCAAGTTCCAGGGTCGGGTGAGCAGTACTTC. It specifies CASSQVPGSGEQYF.